The TCR beta chain under discussion was sequenced for a study of T-cell memory formation after mild COVID-19. This clonotype was counted between two and nine times. This CDR3 comprises 13 residues. J lost 7 bases, V lost 5 bases, and 3 bases had no gene match. Germline CDR1 and CDR2: SNHLY and FYNNEI. Via MiXCR, TCRdb re-called the 5' RACE reads, giving one row per CDR3 protein. Of 530,000 or so distinct CDR3 sequences in the sample, roughly 17% were seen once. Sequencing used PBMCs or a T cell subset sorted from them (not recorded which). This chain uses TRBV2 with TRBJ2-1; 9 bases align to TRBD1. This TCR was recovered from an adult woman who had mild COVID-19 (a few samples of this study predate the infection). Cell type and time point are not known. The CDR3 DNA sequence: TGTGCCAGCAGTTCTGGGACAGGGAATGAGCAGTTCTTC. Encoded protein: CASSSGTGNEQFF.